The clone carrying this T cell receptor (beta chain) was counted a few times. Its cognate antigen is unknown. Each cDNA held unique molecular identifiers, and template switching gave it a universal primer site. Each CDR3 protein is one row after TCRdb ran MiXCR on the 5' RACE reads. There are approximately 280,000 distinct CDR3 sequences in the sample; approximately 8% occur only once, and less than 2.5% lies in the top ten. The sample originates from a study of identical twins. The CDR3 loop spans 15 amino acids. J gave up 5 bases and V 5 bases, and 8 bases lay outside the gene matches. Whole-study findings and limits: There were fewer insertions in abundant cord blood beta clonotypes, but memory repertoires showed no such pattern. Out-of-frame alpha sequences common to twins were enriched for low generation probability.

This sample also belongs to another study, concerning yellow fever vaccine responses in identical twins. From that paper: Twins showed a vaccine T cell response that reportedly seemed partly convergent, partly personalized.

Sequenced sample: memory (CD45RO+) T cells sorted from blood. The receptor was isolated from a woman between 18 and 29 years old in good health. This chain connects TRBV12-3 or TRBV12-4 to TRBJ2-1; the match to TRBD2 covers 8 bases. This CDR3 is CASSQTGTRDNEQFF. The CDR3 DNA sequence: TGTGCCAGCAGTCAAACCGGGACTAGGGACAATGAGCAGTTCTTC.